This TCR beta chain was profiled in a study of T-cell memory formation after mild COVID-19. In its sample, this clonotype was seen many times. Barcoded TCR alpha and TCR beta cDNA libraries with UMIs came from 5'RACE using constant-segment primers. TCRdb reanalysed the 5' RACE reads using MiXCR and keeps one entry per CDR3 protein. Here the sample spans around 200,000 distinct CDR3 sequences, about 10% being singletons. CDR3 length equals 15 residues. Germline V gives CDR1 MNHEY, CDR2 SMNVEV (reference sequence). The germline V and J ends were trimmed by 6 bases and 1 base, with 14 bases remaining between them.

The sequenced sample consisted of PBMCs or a T cell subset sorted from them (not recorded which). The clonotype comes from a young man who had mild COVID-19 (a few samples of this study predate the infection). Cell type and time point are not known. The chain joins TRBV27 to TRBJ2-3, with D possibly TRBD2 on 5 matching bases. CDR3: CASRDWGVRTDTQYF. The CDR3 DNA follows: TGTGCCAGCAGGGACTGGGGAGTCCGCACAGATACGCAGTATTTT.